This T cell receptor beta chain was recovered during a study of cytomegalovirus exposure and HLA in healthy donors. From germline, CDR1 is LGHNA and CDR2 YSLEER. V dropped 4 bases and J dropped 3 bases, with 17 bases sitting between them. The CDR3 has 16 residues. Both 60 Vbeta primers and 13 Jbeta primers went into the PCR. Profiled with immunoSEQ multiplex PCR; TCRdb holds only in-frame clones, not every one. The sample carries roughly 99,000 clones, under 80% recorded once. This clone was recorded once. What it binds is not known. General study results and limits: There were reportedly fewer N-insertions in an Asian-associated ancestry cluster than the roughly 700-donor mean, in a later analysis.

The rearrangement links TRBV4-3 to TRBJ2-3; possible D gene TRBD1, 8 bases. The sequencing sample was made of PBMCs. The sequence came from a male donor in good health and CMV-seronegative. The CDR3 DNA is TGCGCCAGCAGCCCTGGGACAGGACTAGGGACAGATACGCAGTATTTT. It encodes CASSPGTGLGTDTQYF.